The text below deals with one T cell receptor (beta chain). The antigen is not known. This record belongs to a study of graft-versus-host responses after intestinal transplantation. Study background: Every transplant recipient was induced with anti-thymocyte globulin, then maintained on tacrolimus and steroids for two to three years. The study's findings and limits: Where graft-donor T cell macrochimerism was present, patients had high graft-versus-host to host-versus-graft clonal ratios in allografts.

Profiling relied on immunoSEQ multiplex PCR, and the TCRdb table lists in-frame clones only, not all of them. This table holds roughly 100,000 clones, roughly 91% found once. The CDR3 runs 13 residues. V was clipped by 4 bases and J by 8 bases, with 14 bases between them. Germline CDR1 and CDR2: MNHNS and SASEGT. The genes are TRBV6-1 and TRBJ1-1; D is uncertain. This material consisted of unstimulated CD4+ T cells sorted from spleen or lymph node cells, taken before transplant. The source of this sequence is a human donor who was the organ donor for an intestinal transplant. The chain's CDR3 is CASSGVPNSEAFF. CDR3 DNA: TGTGCCAGCAGTGGCGTCCCAAATTCAGAAGCTTTCTTT.